This T cell receptor beta chain derives from a study of T cell responses to AZD1222 COVID-19 vaccine. Study at large: The analysis combined second doses at about 4 or about 12 weeks. Study conclusions and caveats: Spike-wide vaccine-associated CD4 TCRs dominated at 160-218 and 743-854. Seropositive at baseline were only a handful of AZD1222 recipients. Donors were largely white British and mainly female; clonal diversity was possibly underestimated.

Sequenced by immunoSEQ multiplex PCR; TCRdb stores in-frame clones only, minus some. The repertoire consists of more than 75,000 clones, with around nine tenths occurring once and the leading ten covering under 8.5%. Of note for this clone: Its antigen is still unknown.

The trim removed 6 bases at V and 6 bases at J, leaving 5 bases unmatched. The CDR3 covers 13 residues. The specimen was peripheral blood, collected on day 0 of AZD1222 vaccination. The TCR comes from an adult in good health. The chain recombines TRBV12-3 or TRBV12-4 with TRBJ1-1, with 9 bases that match TRBD1. CDR3 bases: TGTGCCAGCAGGGGAACAGGGGGCCCTGAAGCTTTCTTT. Its protein product is CASRGTGGPEAFF.